The rows below give T cell receptor beta chains drawn from one sample of a study of T cell repertoires in cytomegalovirus infection. No antigen has been identified for these receptors. Via MiXCR, TCRdb re-called the reads, giving one row per CDR3 protein. The table lists roughly 800,000 distinct CDR3 sequences, about 28% of them singletons. Specimen: cultured CD8+ T cells from PBMCs, collected from culture after CMV antigen stimulation. Receptors originate from a human donor in good health (CMV status not recorded). Some clones in this sample may be carry-over from other donors' samples. CDR3s leave out the opening cysteine and the closing phenylalanine or tryptophan.

TRBV4-1,ASSQGQAGLTDTQY
TRBV6-6,ASTQSWEKLF
TRBV4-3,ASSQVLQTDERF
TRBV7-6,ASSSLARGQETQY
TRBV7-6,ASSLAYSGGVDYNEQF
TRBV14,ASSQDPGSGWHYGYT
TRBV7-8,ASSGGGSSYNEQF
TRBV7-9,ASSSPTLYGYT
TRBV7-9,ASSPEGSNTEAF
TRBV6-2/TRBV6-3,ASTTPYPANTGELF
TRBV27,AAKGDTEAF
TRBV7-2,ASSLFASGGDNEQF
TRBV6-5,ASGTWTRSLYEQY
TRBV27,ASSLRAPAGYGYT
TRBV7-2,ASSLSRATNYNEQF
TRBV19,ASRPSNQPQH
TRBV10-3,AISEKIPGAKNIQY
TRBV7-6,ASSSRRETSSGNTIY
TRBV27,ASSLPDQETQY